One and the same sample provided the 26 T cell receptor beta chains below, sequenced in a study of OX40 agonist ivuxolimab in advanced cancers. Profiling relied on immunoSEQ multiplex PCR, and the TCRdb table lists in-frame clones only, not all of them. The sample records tens of thousands of clones, 84% being singletons. The sequences come from CD4+ or CD8+ T cells sorted from blood, collected in a trial of the OX40 agonist ivuxolimab. The receptor source for this set is an adult with an advanced solid tumor such as melanoma, head and neck, liver or kidney cancer.

The rearrangement links TRBV6-1 to TRBJ1-4; D unresolved. This CDR3 is 15 amino acids long. CDR1 and CDR2 (germline): MNHNS, SASEGT. The ends were cut back, 6 bases at V and 4 bases at J, with 15 bases in the middle. CDR3 nucleotide sequence: TGTGCCAGCAGCGGAGGGAGGGCCGTTAATGAAAAACTGTTTTTT. Its translation: CASSGGRAVNEKLFF.

The chain has TRBV7-2 and TRBJ1-6; D is ambiguous. The CDR3 is 16 residues long. Germline lookup yields CDR1 SGHTA and CDR2 FQGNSA. The ends were cut back, 3 bases at V and 8 bases at J, with 17 bases in the middle. CDR3 nucleotides: TGTGCCAGCAGCTTTAGGATGGTAGGGAACTATTCACCCCTCCACTTT. Residues: CASSFRMVGNYSPLHF.

At least ten counts were recorded for this clone. The chain employs TRBV4-1 and TRBJ1-1; possible D gene TRBD1, 5 bases. Trimming cost V 0 bases and J 1 base, with 9 bases left between them. The germline V gene encodes CDR1 MGHRA and CDR2 YSYEKL. The CDR3 runs to 15 residues. CDR3 bases: TGCGCCAGCAGCCAAGATTCAGGGAGGAACACTGAAGCTTTCTTT. Translated, it gives CASSQDSGRNTEAFF.

The V call is TRBV18, the J call TRBJ1-1; D is uncertain. The CDR3 runs to 11 residues. In germline, CDR1 is KGHSH, CDR2 LQKENI. V was clipped by 3 bases and J by 4 bases, with 3 bases between them. The CDR3 here is CASSPATEAFF. The CDR3 nucleotides read TGTGCCAGCTCACCGGCCACTGAAGCTTTCTTT.

This clone occurred once. The chain employs TRBV7-2 and TRBJ2-7; 9 nucleotides match TRBD1. The CDR3 sequence is 14 residues long. V shed 2 bases and J 3 bases; nucleotides not matched to a gene: 2. The germline V gene encodes CDR1 SGHTA and CDR2 FQGNSA. DNA for the CDR3: TGTGCCAGCAGCTTAAGGGACAGGGTCTACGAGCAGTACTTC. Encoded protein: CASSLRDRVYEQYF.

The chain links TRBV19 to TRBJ1-3, with D unresolved. The CDR3 has 14 residues. Germline CDR1 reads LNHDA; CDR2 reads SQIVND (reference sequence). Trimming shortened V by 5 bases and J by 2 bases, and 10 bases separated the two germline ends. CDR3 region: CASSERVAGNTIYF. In DNA, the CDR3 is TGTGCCAGTAGTGAAAGGGTTGCTGGAAACACCATATATTTT. Complete variable domain (other parts from reference TRBV19 and TRBJ1-3): DGGITQSPKYLFRKEGQNVTLSCEQNLNHDAMYWYRQDPGQGLRLIYYSQIVNDFQKGDIAEGYSVSREKKESFPLTVTSAQKNPTAFYLCASSERVAGNTIYFGEGSWLTVV.

The chain is built from TRBV6-1 and TRBJ1-2; TRBD1 matches 8 bases. Trimming at V came to 0 bases and at J to 7 bases, leaving 13 bases not matched to a gene. Germline V gene lookup returns CDR1 MNHNS and CDR2 SASEGT. The CDR3 is made up of 17 amino acids. CDR3 amino acids: CASSEAEDRVPYGGYTF. CDR3 sequence (DNA): TGTGCCAGCAGTGAAGCGGAGGACAGGGTACCTTATGGTGGCTACACCTTC.

The chain uses TRBV9 and TRBJ1-2; D is possibly TRBD1 (6 bases). Trimming shortened V by 3 bases and J by 4 bases, and 13 bases separated the two germline ends. This CDR3 has 14 amino acids. CDR1 is SGDLS and CDR2 is YYNGEE in the germline V gene. CDR3 amino acids: CASSAGGGAYGYTF. Written as DNA, the CDR3 is TGTGCCAGCAGCGCGGGTGGGGGGGCCTATGGCTACACCTTC.

The chain links TRBV7-2 to TRBJ2-7; 10 bases line up with TRBD1. Germline V CDR1 and CDR2: SGHTA, FQGNSA. J lost 4 bases, V lost 6 bases, and 6 bases had no gene match. CDR3 length: 14 residues. The CDR3 nucleotides are TGTGCCAGCAGTCCGGGACAGGGGCCTTACGAGCAGTACTTC. Translation: CASSPGQGPYEQYF. Variable domain in full (rest from reference TRBV7-2 and TRBJ2-7): GAGVSQSPSNKVTEKGKDVELRCDPISGHTALYWYRQSLGQGLEFLIYFQGNSAPDKSGLPSDRFSAERTGGSVSTLTIQRTQQEDSAVYLCASSPGQGPYEQYFGPGTRLTVT.

The chain employs TRBV6-5 and TRBJ2-7; the match to TRBD2 covers 8 bases. The CDR3 extends over 13 amino acids. V was clipped by 6 bases and J by 5 bases; unmatched bases: 6. CDR1 and CDR2 (germline): MNHEY, SVGAGI. This chain's CDR3 is CASSRGGRNEQYF. The CDR3 bases are TGTGCCAGCAGCCGGGGGGGGCGGAACGAGCAGTACTTC.

The chain is built from TRBV10-2 and TRBJ1-3; 9 bases line up with TRBD1. Germline trimming cut 3 bases from V and 0 bases from J; bases unmatched to any gene: 3. Germline CDR1 WSHSY, CDR2 SAAADI. The length of the CDR3 is 16 residues. The CDR3 loop is CASSDPGQGSGNTIYF. CDR3 bases: TGCGCCAGCAGTGACCCGGGACAGGGCTCTGGAAACACCATATATTTT.

The table lists this clone with a few counts. A much more abundant neighbour one base away suggests this may be a read error. The genes are TRBV7-9 and TRBJ1-6; maybe TRBD1 (6 bases). The germline V gene has CDR1 SEHNR and CDR2 FQNEAQ (reference sequence). The CDR3 is 14 amino acids. With 2 bases removed from V and 9 bases from J, the gap between germline ends came to 11 bases. The CDR3 is CASSLRTDTSPLHF. In DNA form, the CDR3 reads TGTGCCAGCAGCTTAAGGACAGACACTTCACCCCTCCACTTT. The full variable domain, in which reference TRBV7-9 and TRBJ1-6 provide the parts outside the CDR3, is DTGVSQNPRHKITKRGQNVTFRCDPISEHNRLYWYRQTLGQGPEFLTYFQNEAQLEKSRLLSDRFSAERPKGSFSTLEIQRTEQGDSAMYLCASSLRTDTSPLHFGNGTRLTVT.

The rearrangement joins TRBV29-1 to TRBJ2-2; 11 bases agree with TRBD2. This CDR3 contains 12 residues. Looked up from germline, CDR1 is SQVTM and CDR2 is ANQGSEA. J lost 6 bases, V lost 6 bases, and 0 bases had no gene match. DNA for the CDR3: TGCAGCGTGACTAGCGGGGCCGGGGAGCTGTTTTTT. Its translation is CSVTSGAGELFF.

The J gene is TRBJ1-1, the V gene TRBV5-1, with D tentatively TRBD1 (5 bases). V was clipped by 1 base and J by 5 bases, with 12 bases between them. CDR3 length: 14 amino acids. CDR1 and CDR2 from the germline V gene are SGHRS and YFSETQ. DNA for the CDR3: TGCGCCAGCAGCTTGACAGGATCGGAGACTGAAGCTTTCTTT. Its translation is CASSLTGSETEAFF.

The chain recombines TRBV4-2 with TRBJ1-2; D unresolved. This CDR3 contains 12 residues. Looked up from germline, CDR1 is LGHNA and CDR2 is YNFKEQ. The germline V and J ends were trimmed by 5 bases and 7 bases, with 11 bases remaining between them. Here the CDR3 DNA reads TGTGCCAGCAGCTTCGGGGTTGGTGGCTACACCTTC. As protein: CASSFGVGGYTF.

The gene calls are TRBV4-1 and TRBJ2-7; D unclear. Germline lookup yields CDR1 MGHRA and CDR2 YSYEKL. Between the trimmed V and J ends, which lost 0 bases and 6 bases, there was a span of 9 bases. This CDR3 region has 13 residues. CDR3 region: CASSQDPSREQYF. The CDR3 DNA sequence: TGCGCCAGCAGCCAAGATCCGTCCCGCGAGCAGTACTTC.

The chain recombines TRBV11-2 with TRBJ1-2, with 7 bases fitting TRBD1. V lost 3 bases and J lost 4; bases outside the gene matches: 5. This CDR3 spans 14 amino acids. Looked up from germline, CDR1 is SGHAT and CDR2 is FQNNGV. The CDR3 protein is CASSLDRILYGYTF. The CDR3 nucleotides read TGTGCCAGCAGCTTGGACAGGATACTCTATGGCTACACCTTC.

The chain uses TRBV5-1 and TRBJ2-3; D is possibly TRBD1 (5 bases). This CDR3 contains 15 residues. Germline CDR1 reads SGHRS; CDR2 reads YFSETQ. Trimming cost V 0 bases and J 4 bases, with 12 bases left between them. CDR3 DNA: TGCGCCAGCAGCTTGGATGGGGCTTTTTCAGATACGCAGTATTTT. As protein: CASSLDGAFSDTQYF.

This clone is labeled large (0.1 to 1%). The same CDR3 arises from other DNA sequences in this sample as well. J is TRBJ2-7 and V is TRBV19, with TRBD2 as a possible D gene (6 bases). V was cut by 0 bases and J by 3 bases, with 9 bases left in between. This CDR3 contains 14 residues. Per the germline V gene, CDR1 is LNHDA and CDR2 is SQIVND (reference sequence). CDR3 DNA: TGTGCCAGTAGTATAGAGGGAGGAAACTACGAGCAGTACTTC. Translating gives CASSIEGGNYEQYF.

This clone was observed a few times. This chain joins TRBV28 and TRBJ1-2, with D possibly matching TRBD1 (5 bases). Germline assignment: CDR1 MDHEN and CDR2 SYDVKM. The CDR3 covers 13 residues. Trimming took 8 bases from V and 3 from J, leaving 13 bases between them. CDR3 nucleotides: TGTGCCAGCCAAGACGGACACCACTATGGCTACACCTTC. Translation gives CASQDGHHYGYTF.

About this clone: The identical CDR3 is also encoded by other nucleotide sequences in the sample. The V and J genes are TRBV2 and TRBJ1-2, with D maybe TRBD1 (5 bases). Trimming stripped 4 bases from V and 4 bases from J, with 10 bases between. CDR3 size: 13 residues. Germline V CDR1 and CDR2: SNHLY, FYNNEI. CDR3: CASSAGPRYGYTF. CDR3 bases: TGTGCCAGCAGTGCGGGGCCCCGCTATGGCTACACCTTC.

This clone occurred once. The V and J genes are TRBV18 and TRBJ2-5, with D tentatively TRBD2 (6 bases). The CDR3 spans 14 residues. Germline CDR1 KGHSH, CDR2 LQKENI. V was cut by 1 base and J by 2 bases, with 8 bases left in between. Here the CDR3 reads CASSPLGGQETQYF. CDR3 DNA: TGTGCCAGCTCACCACTTGGAGGGCAAGAGACCCAGTACTTC.

This clone was detected only a few times. The rearrangement uses TRBV2 and TRBJ2-1; D remains ambiguous. The CDR3 covers 12 residues. From germline, CDR1 is SNHLY and CDR2 FYNNEI. V was pared by 2 bases and J by 9 bases, with 8 bases between. The CDR3, as DNA: TGTGCCAGCAGTGAAACGGCCGGTGAGCAGTTCTTC. Protein: CASSETAGEQFF.

The gene calls are TRBV7-2 and TRBJ2-5, with 8 bases lining up with TRBD2. Germline V lookup: CDR1 SGHTA, CDR2 FQGNSA. The CDR3 length is 15 residues. The trim removed 7 bases at V and 5 bases at J, leaving 12 bases unmatched. CDR3 sequence: CASTWVRGGLETQYF. The CDR3 DNA reads as TGTGCCAGCACCTGGGTTCGGGGGGGCTTGGAGACCCAGTACTTC.

This chain joins TRBV5-4 and TRBJ2-5; TRBD1 might be the D (6 bases). The J call may not be correct, given that the DNA end is closer to TRBJ2-7. Germline values: CDR1 SGHNT, CDR2 YYREEE (reference sequence). This CDR3 region has 15 residues. The DNA of the CDR3 is TGTGCCAGCAGCTTGGTCAACAGGGCCTCCTACGAGCAGTACTTC. It yields the protein CASSLVNRASYEQYF.

The V and J genes are TRBV14 and TRBJ2-5; TRBD2 is a possible D gene (6 bases). Per germline, CDR1 SGHDN and CDR2 FVKESK. This CDR3 contains 15 residues. V was pared by 3 bases and J by 1 base, with 12 bases between. CDR3: CASSQGLAPQETQYF. DNA of the CDR3: TGTGCCAGCAGCCAGGGACTCGCGCCCCAAGAGACCCAGTACTTC.